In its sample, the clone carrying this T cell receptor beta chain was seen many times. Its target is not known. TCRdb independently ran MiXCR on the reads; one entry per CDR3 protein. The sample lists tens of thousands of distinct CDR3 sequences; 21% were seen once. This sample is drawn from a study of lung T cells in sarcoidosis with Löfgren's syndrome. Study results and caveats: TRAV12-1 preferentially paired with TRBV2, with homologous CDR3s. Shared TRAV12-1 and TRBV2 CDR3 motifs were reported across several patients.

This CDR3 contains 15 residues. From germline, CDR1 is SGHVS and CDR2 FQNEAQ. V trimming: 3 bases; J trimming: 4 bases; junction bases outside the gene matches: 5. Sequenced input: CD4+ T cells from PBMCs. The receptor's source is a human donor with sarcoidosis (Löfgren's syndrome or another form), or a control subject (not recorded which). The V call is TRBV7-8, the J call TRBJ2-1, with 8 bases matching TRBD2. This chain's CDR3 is CASSLAGGRYNEQFF. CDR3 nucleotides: TGTGCCAGCAGCTTGGCGGGGGGACGTTACAATGAGCAGTTCTTC.